This TCR beta chain originates from a study of blood T cell repertoires in COVID-19. Study context: The United States, Italy and Spain were the sources of the acute and convalescent COVID-19 samples.

This CDR3 contains 14 residues. The germline V gene has CDR1 GTSNPN and CDR2 SVGIG (reference sequence). The V end was cut by 5 bases, the J end by 6 bases, with 20 bases between. The repertoire was sequenced with immunoSEQ multiplex PCR; TCRdb's copy has only in-frame clones and lacks some. The sample lists 45,000 or so clones; about 90% were seen once. This clone was found once. Sequencing was carried out using peripheral blood. The TCR sequence derives from a woman older than 75 with COVID-19, enrolled during active disease. The rearrangement joins TRBV30 to TRBJ2-7; perhaps TRBD1 as D (5 bases). CDR3 residues: CAWLRLVGPAEQYF. The CDR3 DNA is TGTGCCTGGCTACGCCTTGTGGGGCCCGCCGAGCAGTACTTC.